This TCR beta chain comes out of a study of CD8 T cells in Susac syndrome. Random hexamers were used to reverse transcribe an amount of roughly 0.5 to 1 ug RNA. Multiplex PCR with immunoSEQ amplified the TCR beta CDR3 across 54 Vbeta and 13 Jbeta. TCRdb itself ran the immunoSEQ multiplex PCR reads through MiXCR, one entry per CDR3 protein. Of 170,000 or so distinct CDR3 sequences in the sample, roughly 95% were seen once. The authors carried out high-throughput sequencing of TCR beta. They applied it to CD8+ and CD4+ T cells obtained from blood. Through negative isolation, CD4+ and CD8+ T cells were obtained, while TEMRA cells were enriched using FACS. This CDR3 is 15 amino acids long. V dropped 2 bases and J dropped 0 bases, with 10 bases sitting between them.

The chain has TRBV12-3 or TRBV12-4 and TRBJ1-2, with unresolved D. Sequenced: CD8+ T cells from PBMCs. This receptor was obtained from a human donor with multiple sclerosis. CDR3 DNA: TGTGCCAGCAGTTTAAAACAGCACGCTAACTATGGCTACACCTTC. It translates to CASSLKQHANYGYTF.